The 26 T cell receptor beta chains below were found in one sample sequenced in a study of T cell responses to AZD1222 COVID-19 vaccine. Sequencing was performed with immunoSEQ multiplex PCR; in TCRdb, only in-frame clones are kept and a portion is missing. The top ten hold 0.99% of the sample, which has around 170,000 clones, approximately 91% seen once. This specimen consisted of peripheral blood, obtained on day 0 of AZD1222 vaccination. These receptors were collected from an adult in good health.

The chain employs TRBV7-6 and TRBJ2-5; TRBD2 agrees at 9 bases. Germline CDR1 is SGHVS and CDR2 is FNYEAQ. The CDR3 consists of 17 residues. V was clipped by 0 bases and J by 4 bases; unmatched bases: 9. The DNA of the CDR3 is TGTGCCAGCAGCTTAGCAGGGATAGCGGGAGTGGGAGAGACCCAGTACTTC. Encoded protein: CASSLAGIAGVGETQYF.

Written as DNA, the CDR3 is TGTGCCAGCAGCTTACGTCCGGACACTGAAGCTTTCTTT. Amino acids: CASSLRPDTEAFF. V gene TRBV11-2 combines with J gene TRBJ1-1; D is uncertain. This CDR3 region has 13 residues. Germline CDR1 is SGHAT and CDR2 is FQNNGV. V lost 2 bases to trimming and J lost 3 bases, with 7 bases between them. Variable domain in full (rest from reference TRBV11-2 and TRBJ1-1): EAGVAQSPRYKIIEKRQSVAFWCNPISGHATLYWYQQILGQGPKLLIQFQNNGVVDDSQLPKDRFSAERLKGVDSTLKIQPAKLEDSAVYLCASSLRPDTEAFFGQGTRLTVV.

The gene calls are TRBV4-2 and TRBJ2-1; TRBD1 might be the D (6 bases). Trimming pared 1 base from V and 0 bases from J, leaving 10 bases between. CDR3 size: 16 residues. Germline V lookup: CDR1 LGHNA, CDR2 YNFKEQ. The CDR3 region is CASSQAGASSYNEQFF. CDR3 coding DNA: TGTGCCAGCAGCCAAGCAGGGGCGAGCTCCTACAATGAGCAGTTCTTC.

This chain joins TRBV5-6 and TRBJ1-2; TRBD1 matches at 10 bases. The CDR3 covers 16 residues. The V and J ends lost 1 base and 3 bases, in that order; junction bases with no gene match: 6. Germline V gene lookup returns CDR1 SGHDT and CDR2 YYEEEE. The CDR3: CASSLSRDRGDYGYTF. The CDR3 DNA follows: TGTGCCAGCAGCTTGAGCCGGGACAGGGGTGACTATGGCTACACCTTC.

The CDR3 nucleotides are TGTGCCAGCTCACCGGCGGTGACGGAGGGTTACTACGAGCAGTACTTC. It codes for CASSPAVTEGYYEQYF. The rearrangement joins TRBV18 to TRBJ2-7, with D possibly matching TRBD2 (6 bases). Trimming cost V 3 bases and J 3 bases, with 18 bases left between them. The CDR3 runs to 16 residues. Germline V gene data show CDR1 as KGHSH and CDR2 as LQKENI.

This clone was counted once. The V gene is TRBV9, the J gene TRBJ2-1; no clear D gene. Trimming took off 1 base at V and 5 bases at J, with 19 bases between the two ends. The CDR3 contains 17 residues. Germline V gene data show CDR1 as SGDLS and CDR2 as YYNGEE. The DNA for the CDR3 is TGTGCCAGCAGCGTATGGGGTAGTTCGGAGAGACACAATGAGCAGTTCTTC. Its protein product is CASSVWGSSERHNEQFF.

V is TRBV5-6 and J is TRBJ1-2; D perhaps matches TRBD1 (6 bases). V was clipped by 1 base and J by 3 bases, with 7 bases between them. Per the germline V gene, CDR1 is SGHDT and CDR2 is YYEEEE. This CDR3 is built from 13 residues. The CDR3 spells CASSLTGYYGYTF. The CDR3 coding sequence is TGTGCCAGCAGCTTGACAGGGTACTATGGCTACACCTTC.

This clone showed up just once. The V gene is TRBV5-1, the J gene TRBJ2-7, with D possibly being TRBD2 (7 bases). The V and J ends lost 0 bases and 0 bases respectively, with 10 bases between them. This CDR3 has 15 amino acids. Per germline, CDR1 SGHRS and CDR2 YFSETQ. CDR3 region: CASSLAGGASYEQYF. CDR3 in DNA: TGCGCCAGCAGCTTGGCGGGGGGCGCCTCCTACGAGCAGTACTTC.

The chain employs TRBV21-1 and TRBJ2-2; the table's D call TRBD1 went unverified against the DNA. TRBV21-1 is an annotated pseudogene. This CDR3 has 14 residues. The CDR3 loop is CATRQGKTTGELFF. CDR3 coding DNA: TGTGCCACCCGACAGGGGAAGACGACCGGGGAGCTGTTTTTT.

V is TRBV6-5 and J is TRBJ1-2, with a weak D call TRBD1 (6 bases). The V gene lost 6 bases and the J gene lost 8 bases, with 22 bases spanning the gap. This CDR3 comprises 15 residues. Per germline, CDR1 MNHEY and CDR2 SVGAGI. CDR3 region: CASRPTVMGRGGYTF. Here the CDR3 DNA reads TGTGCCAGCAGGCCCACTGTTATGGGTAGGGGGGGCTACACCTTC.

The chain uses TRBV18 and TRBJ1-5; 7 bases fit TRBD1. V lost 3 bases to trimming and J lost 7 bases; unmatched junction nucleotides: 15. Germline V lookup: CDR1 KGHSH, CDR2 LQKENI. The CDR3 is 17 amino acids. The DNA for the CDR3 is TGTGCCAGCTCACCCCTACAGACGAACAGGGGTGGACAGCCCCAGCATTTT. Amino acid sequence: CASSPLQTNRGGQPQHF.

The gene calls are TRBV5-1 and TRBJ1-1; unclear D gene. CDR1 SGHRS and CDR2 YFSETQ come from the germline V gene. The V end was cut by 1 base, the J end by 3 bases, with 7 bases between. This CDR3 region has 13 residues. The CDR3 region has the DNA TGCGCCAGCAGCTTGCAGGCCTACACTGAAGCTTTCTTT. It is translated as CASSLQAYTEAFF.

The gene calls are TRBV9 and TRBJ2-3; D may match TRBD1 or TRBD2 (5 bases each). With 3 bases removed from V and 0 bases from J, the gap between germline ends came to 8 bases. Germline lookup yields CDR1 SGDLS and CDR2 YYNGEE. The CDR3 runs 14 residues. CDR3 bases: TGTGCCAGCAGCGCTCGGGACAGCACAGATACGCAGTATTTT. Its protein is CASSARDSTDTQYF.

CDR3 region: CSVFPGPQETQYF. The CDR3 nucleotides read TGCAGCGTATTTCCCGGCCCCCAAGAGACCCAGTACTTC. The rearrangement joins TRBV29-1 to TRBJ2-5; D unresolved. From germline, CDR1 is SQVTM and CDR2 ANQGSEA. Deletions cut 6 bases from V and 1 base from J, with 12 bases between. There are 13 residues in the CDR3.

This rearrangement joins TRBV4-3 to TRBJ2-7, with D tentatively TRBD1 (5 bases). The germline CDR1 and CDR2 sequences are LGHNA and YSLEER. V shed 1 base and J shed 3 bases, with 13 bases lying between them. The CDR3 runs 15 residues. In nucleotides, the CDR3 is TGCGCCAGCAGCCAAGTGATGGACACGGGCTACGAGCAGTACTTC. Encoded protein: CASSQVMDTGYEQYF.

This clone was picked up one time. The genes are TRBV19 and TRBJ2-1, with 7 bases identical to TRBD1. Losses at the gene ends were 1 base for V and 9 bases for J; bases not matched to a gene: 3. The V gene's germline CDR1 is LNHDA and CDR2 SQIVND (reference sequence). The CDR3 has 13 amino acids. This chain's CDR3 is CASSIGQGGEQFF. Written as DNA, the CDR3 is TGTGCCAGTAGTATAGGACAGGGTGGTGAGCAGTTCTTC.

J is TRBJ1-1 and V is TRBV6-4, with 7 positions matching TRBD1. The V gene end was trimmed by 2 bases and the J gene end by 4 bases; junction bases not matched to a gene: 1. Germline CDR1 and CDR2: MRHNA and SNTAGT. CDR3 length: 13 amino acids. As DNA, the CDR3 is TGTGCCAGCAGTGACAAGGGGGCCACTGAAGCTTTCTTT. Protein product: CASSDKGATEAFF.

The V gene is TRBV14, the J gene TRBJ1-6; D is possibly TRBD1 (5 bases). V was shortened by 0 bases and J by 7 bases, with 13 bases between the two germline ends. This CDR3 is built from 16 residues. Germline V gene lookup returns CDR1 SGHDN and CDR2 FVKESK. The CDR3 sequence is CASSQDRQGYNSPLHF. CDR3 sequence (DNA): TGTGCCAGCAGCCAAGATCGCCAGGGTTACAATTCACCCCTCCACTTT.

The chain couples TRBV7-9 to TRBJ2-2, with 9 positions matching TRBD2. V lost 1 base to trimming and J lost 6 bases; unmatched junction nucleotides: 0. Germline V gives CDR1 SEHNR, CDR2 FQNEAQ (reference sequence). The CDR3 runs to 14 residues. The CDR3 sequence is CASSLGLAAGELFF. The CDR3 region has the DNA TGTGCCAGCAGCTTAGGACTAGCGGCCGGGGAGCTGTTTTTT.

The V and J genes are TRBV7-2 and TRBJ1-1; a possible D gene is TRBD1 (6 bases). Germline V CDR1 and CDR2: SGHTA, FQGNSA. The V end lost 3 bases, the J end lost 0 bases, and 8 bases lay between the germline ends. The CDR3 consists of 14 residues. The CDR3: CASSLDRMNTEAFF. Here the CDR3 DNA reads TGTGCCAGCAGCTTGGACAGAATGAACACTGAAGCTTTCTTT.

The chain employs TRBV6-1 and TRBJ2-6; perhaps D is TRBD1 or TRBD2 (5 bases each). From germline, CDR1 is MNHNS and CDR2 SASEGT. Deletions cut 2 bases from V and 2 bases from J, with 16 bases between. The CDR3 covers 18 residues. The DNA of the CDR3 is TGTGCCAGCAGTGAAAGGTTTGTGTTGGGGGCTGGGGCCAACGTCCTGACTTTC. It yields the protein CASSERFVLGAGANVLTF.

The chain is built from TRBV7-2 and TRBJ2-3, with D maybe TRBD1 (6 bases). This CDR3 comprises 16 residues. V shed 5 bases and J shed 5 bases, with 20 bases lying between them. Germline CDR1 SGHTA, CDR2 FQGNSA. The CDR3 bases are TGTGCCAGCAGCCGCCGTGGGGGCGGGCGCCTAGATACGCAGTATTTT. Translating it yields CASSRRGGGRLDTQYF.

The chain has TRBV10-1 and TRBJ2-3; D gene ambiguous. Germline V gene sequence: CDR1 WNHNN, CDR2 SYGVQD (reference sequence). Trimming shortened V by 2 bases and J by 2 bases, and 8 bases separated the two germline ends. CDR3 length: 14 residues. The CDR3: CASSENTYTDTQYF. The CDR3 region has the DNA TGCGCCAGCAGTGAGAATACTTACACAGATACGCAGTATTTT.

V is TRBV29-1 and J is TRBJ1-5; tentative D call: TRBD1 (6 bases). There are 14 residues in the CDR3. V lost 4 bases to trimming and J lost 1 base, with 11 bases between them. CDR1 and CDR2 from the germline V gene are SQVTM and ANQGSEA. The CDR3 nucleotides are TGCAGCGTTGCCGCACAGGGAAGCAATCAGCCCCAGCATTTT. The encoded protein is CSVAAQGSNQPQHF. Supplemented by reference TRBV29-1 and TRBJ1-5, the full variable domain reads SAVISQKPSRDICQRGTSLTIQCQVDSQVTMMFWYRQQPGQSLTLIATANQGSEATYESGFVIDKFPISRPNLTFSTLTVSNMSPEDSSIYLCSVAAQGSNQPQHFGDGTRLSIL.

The chain has TRBV29-1 and TRBJ1-2; weak D call: TRBD1 (6 bases). CDR3 length equals 13 residues. Germline V gene sequence: CDR1 SQVTM, CDR2 ANQGSEA. V lost 7 bases to trimming and J lost 4 bases, with 16 bases between them. The DNA of the CDR3 is TGCAGCGCCCCGACGGACAGTCCCTATGGCTACACCTTC. It is translated as CSAPTDSPYGYTF.

The chain is built from TRBV10-1 and TRBJ2-2; no firm D call. V lost 5 bases and J lost 6, with 10 bases in between. Germline CDR1 and CDR2: WNHNN and SYGVQD (reference sequence). This CDR3 comprises 13 residues. CDR3 DNA: TGCGCCAGCAGTCGCAGCACGCCCGGGGAGCTGTTTTTT. This codes for CASSRSTPGELFF.